The clone carrying this TCR beta chain was detected ten times or more. The antigen remains unidentified. The data stem from a study of CD8 T cells in ankylosing spondylitis. Scientists made TCR beta libraries using quantitative 5'-RACE with molecular barcodes. TCRdb independently ran MiXCR on the 5' RACE reads; one entry per CDR3 protein. The sample contains more than 650,000 distinct CDR3 sequences, about an eighth of which appear only once. With 6 bases removed from V and 1 base from J, the gap between germline ends came to 19 bases. CDR3 length equals 17 residues. Study-wide findings and caveats: Prior work had noted some motif variants in reactive arthritis blood and synovial fluid. Matched synovial fluid from ankylosing spondylitis patients was reported to be enriched for disease-linked clones. Ankylosing spondylitis blood appeared to be characterized by a TCR beta motif of several highly homologous variants.

Source material: blood, either unsorted or a sorted T cell fraction (not recorded which). The receptor comes from a male donor with ankylosing spondylitis. The chain is built from TRBV12-3 or TRBV12-4 and TRBJ2-1, with TRBD1 as a possible D gene (6 bases). The CDR3 DNA follows: TGTGCCAGCAGAGAGGGAGACTTAAGGGGGTCCTACAATGAGCAGTTCTTC. Amino acids: CASREGDLRGSYNEQFF.